The clone carrying this T cell receptor (beta chain) was counted a few times. The target antigen is unknown. The entry originates in a study of naive and memory T cell subsets. Findings and limits, study-wide: Expression changes during T cell differentiation may affect RNA-based TCR counts.

After the first PCR, alpha and beta chain libraries were processed separately. The germline CDR1 and CDR2 sequences are MDHEN and SYDVKM. CDR3 length: 16 residues. V lost 6 bases and J lost 0, with 15 bases in between. Two oligonucleotides, mixed equimolar, formed the beta constant-region primer covering TRBC1 and TRBC2. Nested alpha and beta constant-region primers with the SP2 primer drove four PCR rounds on ligated cDNA. The cDNA 3' end received a ligated single-stranded oligonucleotide carrying the SP2 primer and a 12-nucleotide UMI. TCRdb itself ran the UMI-ligation and nested PCR reads through MiXCR, one entry per CDR3 protein. Among 130,000 or so distinct CDR3 sequences listed, 35% to 40% were seen once.

The receptor's source is a human donor in good health. Source material: central memory CD4+ T cells from blood. V gene TRBV28 combines with J gene TRBJ1-3; D gene uncertain. CDR3 protein: CASRPADGYSGNTIYF. CDR3 nucleotide sequence: TGTGCCAGCAGACCCGCCGACGGATACTCTGGAAACACCATATATTTT.